Listed below are T cell receptor beta chains from one sample, sequenced in a study of OX40 agonist ivuxolimab in advanced cancers. The protocol was immunoSEQ multiplex PCR, while the TCRdb copy is restricted to in-frame clones and leaves out a portion. Of some 74,000 clones in the sample, 88% were seen once. Material: CD4+ or CD8+ T cells sorted from blood, obtained in a trial of the OX40 agonist ivuxolimab. These receptors all stem from an adult with an advanced solid tumor such as melanoma, head and neck, liver or kidney cancer. CDR3s include the opening cysteine and the closing phenylalanine or tryptophan. D genes are given only for firm matches. Clone size is not always given. Where it is, it says once, few, many or a class for expanded clones.

abundance | j_gene | d_gene | v_gene | CDR3nt | CDR3aa
. | TRBJ2-6 | . | TRBV28 | TGTGCCAGCATAAAGGGAGGCGCTGGGGCCAACGTCCTGACTTTC | CASIKGGAGANVLTF
. | TRBJ1-5 | . | TRBV28 | TGTGCCAGCACCCCGACAAAAAGCAATCAGCCCCAGCATTTT | CASTPTKSNQPQHF
. | TRBJ2-1 | TRBD2 | TRBV28 | TGTGCCAGCAGACCGAGCGGGAGCAGCAATTATGAGCAGTTCTTC | CASRPSGSSNYEQFF
. | TRBJ2-1 | . | TRBV10-3 | TGTGCCATCAGTGAGTCGGGGCTCTCCTACAATGAGCAGTTCTTC | CAISESGLSYNEQFF
. | TRBJ2-7 | . | TRBV5-1 | TGCGCCAGCAGGAGGGATGCGGGGGCCTCCTACGAGCAGTACTTC | CASRRDAGASYEQYF
. | TRBJ1-1 | . | TRBV5-1 | TGCGCCAGCAGCCCCCCGGGTGGAGCGAACACTGAAGCTTTCTTT | CASSPPGGANTEAFF
. | TRBJ2-5 | TRBD2 | TRBV11-1 | TGTGCCAGCAGCCTCCGGACTAGCGGGGTGGGGGGAGAGACCCAGTACTTC | CASSLRTSGVGGETQYF
. | TRBJ2-5 | TRBD2 | TRBV27 | TGTGCCAGCAGTTTTGATGGTAGCGGGAGGGCCCGTGAGACCCAGTACTTC | CASSFDGSGRARETQYF
. | TRBJ2-1 | . | TRBV28 | TGTGCCAGCAGCTCTGACATCCGGGGCCCTGAGCAGTTCTTC | CASSSDIRGPEQFF
. | TRBJ1-2 | . | TRBV27 | TGTGCCACCAAGGGCCCCATGCTTTATGGCTACACCTTC | CATKGPMLYGYTF
. | TRBJ2-7 | . | TRBV28 | TGTGCCAGCAGTTTATATTACCGCGGGCGGGACTACGAGCAGTACTTC | CASSLYYRGRDYEQYF
. | TRBJ2-7 | TRBD1 | TRBV7-6 | TGTGCCAGCAGCTTAACCCCCGACAGGGTAGGGAACGAGCAGTACTTC | CASSLTPDRVGNEQYF
. | TRBJ2-4 | . | TRBV7-8 | TGTGCCAGCAGCTACCTACGCTGGGGTGTAGCCAAAAACATTCAGTACTTC | CASSYLRWGVAKNIQYF
once | TRBJ1-4 | . | TRBV7-9 | TGTGCCAGCAGCTTGAACAGGCCGATGGCTAATGAAAAACTGTTTTTT | CASSLNRPMANEKLFF
. | TRBJ2-5 | TRBD1 | TRBV14 | TGTGCCAGCAGCCAACCGACAGGGGTGGAGACCCAGTACTTC | CASSQPTGVETQYF
. | TRBJ2-1 | . | TRBV7-2 | TGTGCCAGCACCCCGAGGAGTAGCTCCTACAATGAGCAGTTCTTC | CASTPRSSSYNEQFF
. | TRBJ1-5 | . | TRBV21-1 | TGTGCCAGCATTGGGAACCCCCTAGACAATCAGCCCCAGCATTTT | CASIGNPLDNQPQHF
. | TRBJ2-2 | . | TRBV4-2 | TGTGCCAGCAGCCCGGTTAAGGATCTGGCGGGGACCGGGGAGCTGTTTTTT | CASSPVKDLAGTGELFF
. | TRBJ2-3 | TRBD1 | TRBV5-4 | TGTGCCAGCAGTTCTGACAGGGGGATTAGGGATACGCAGTATTTT | CASSSDRGIRDTQYF
. | TRBJ2-1 | TRBD2 | TRBV5-1 | TGCGCCAGCAGCTTGGGGGCTAGCGGGAGCGATGAGCAGTTCTTC | CASSLGASGSDEQFF
. | TRBJ2-7 | . | TRBV19 | TGTGCCAGTAGTGGTCTCGGATACGGGAGCTCCTACGAGCAGTACTTC | CASSGLGYGSSYEQYF
. | TRBJ1-2 | . | TRBV21-1 | TGTGCCAGCAGCATATTACAGGGGGCCTCCGACTATGGCTACACCTTC | CASSILQGASDYGYTF
once | TRBJ2-7 | . | TRBV4-2 | TGTGCCAGCAGCCAACTAGCGCGGTACGAGCAGTACTTC | CASSQLARYEQYF
. | TRBJ2-7 | TRBD2 | TRBV18 | TGTGCCAGCTCACCAGCCGGACTAGCGGGGGGCTACGAGCAGTACTTC | CASSPAGLAGGYEQYF
. | TRBJ1-5 | TRBD1 | TRBV6-1 | TGTGCCAGCATAAGGGACAGGGTAAATCAGCCCCAGCATTTT | CASIRDRVNQPQHF
. | TRBJ2-7 | TRBD2 | TRBV18 | TGTGCCAGCTCACCTGACATCGGGAGGGAGCAGTACTTC | CASSPDIGREQYF
. | TRBJ1-1 | . | TRBV28 | TGTGCCAGCAGAGCCGGGACAACCAGCGGAGAAGCTTTCTTT | CASRAGTTSGEAFF
. | TRBJ2-1 | TRBD2 | TRBV7-9 | TGTGCCAGCAGCTCTCCGACTAGCGGGAGGGTTTCGAATGAGCAGTTCTTC | CASSSPTSGRVSNEQFF
. | TRBJ2-7 | TRBD2 | TRBV9 | TGTGCCAGCAGCGTAGGGGCGACTAGCGGGAGCTCCTACGAGCAGTACTTC | CASSVGATSGSSYEQYF
. | TRBJ2-2 | . | TRBV13 | TGTGCCAGCAGCTTTTCTCTTCTAGCTCAGGGGGAGCTGTTTTTT | CASSFSLLAQGELFF
. | TRBJ2-1 | . | TRBV11-3 | TGTGCCAGCAGCTCGTGGTTAAACAATGAGCAGTTCTTC | CASSSWLNNEQFF
. | TRBJ2-1 | . | TRBV2 | TGTGCCAGTGGGACTGGCGGTTACAATGAGCAGTTCTTC | CASGTGGYNEQFF
. | TRBJ2-7 | TRBD2 | TRBV6-1 | TGTGCCAGCAGAAGGACTAGCACAGGCACCTACGAGCAGTACTTC | CASRRTSTGTYEQYF
. | TRBJ2-5 | TRBD1 | TRBV5-1 | TGCGCCAGCAGCGCCCCGGGACAGGACCAAGAGACCCAGTACTTC | CASSAPGQDQETQYF
. | TRBJ1-2 | . | TRBV7-2 | TGTGCCAGCAGCCAGGCGGGTTTCGGCTACACCTTC | CASSQAGFGYTF
. | TRBJ1-1 | . | TRBV28 | TGTGCCAGCAGTCCAGGTTCGATGAACACTGAAGCTTTCTTT | CASSPGSMNTEAFF
. | TRBJ1-2 | TRBD1 | TRBV27 | TGTGCCAGCAGTTTACGGCCCCCGGGACAGGGGGCGGGTGGCTACACCTTC | CASSLRPPGQGAGGYTF
. | TRBJ2-2 | . | TRBV2 | TGTGCCAGCAAAGCCTACACCGGGGAGCTGTTTTTT | CASKAYTGELFF
. | TRBJ2-5 | . | TRBV19 | TGTGCCAGTAGTATTGGGGAGGAGACCCAGTACTTC | CASSIGEETQYF
. | TRBJ1-2 | TRBD1 | TRBV5-1 | TGCGCCAGCAGCTCGGAGGTAGGGGGCGGCTACACCTTC | CASSSEVGGGYTF
once | TRBJ1-2 | TRBD1 | TRBV6-1 | TGTGCCAGCAGCCCGGACAGGGAATATGGCTACACCTTC | CASSPDREYGYTF
. | TRBJ1-1 | . | TRBV11-2 | TGTGCCAGCAGCCAGGGCAGGAACACTGAAGCTTTCTTT | CASSQGRNTEAFF
. | TRBJ2-7 | . | TRBV25-1 | TGTGCCAGCAGTGAATTTCTGAAATCGGGGGAGCAGTACTTC | CASSEFLKSGEQYF
. | TRBJ1-5 | . | TRBV5-8 | TGTGCCAGCAGCTTGGTGCCCGGGACCCAGCCCCAGCATTTT | CASSLVPGTQPQHF
few | TRBJ1-5 | . | TRBV28 | TGTGCCAGCAGTTTAGGAGGGCAGCCCCAGCATTTT | CASSLGGQPQHF
. | TRBJ2-3 | . | TRBV9 | TGTGCCAGCAGCCCGACAGCCGCAGGGGAAGTACAGTATTTT | CASSPTAAGEVQYF
. | TRBJ2-5 | TRBD2 | TRBV9 | TGTGCCAGCAGCCCTAGGACTAGCGGAGGCCAAGAGACCCAGTACTTC | CASSPRTSGGQETQYF
. | TRBJ1-1 | . | TRBV5-6 | TGTGCCAGCGAAACAGAACGGGCGTCTGAAGCTTTCTTT | CASETERASEAFF
. | TRBJ2-7 | . | TRBV20-1 | TGCAGTGCGGAAAGCTACGAGCAGTACTTC | CSAESYEQYF
. | TRBJ2-4 | . | TRBV5-1 | TGCGCCAGCAGTCGCGACGGCCAGGGAGGAAACATTCAGTACTTC | CASSRDGQGGNIQYF
. | TRBJ1-5 | TRBD1 | TRBV5-6 | TGTGCCAGCAGCTTTCGTCAGGGGGCGGTTCAGCCCCAGCATTTT | CASSFRQGAVQPQHF
once | TRBJ1-1 | TRBD1 | TRBV11-3 | TGTGCCAGCAGCCTAGCAGGACAGGGTGGTACTGAAGCTTTCTTT | CASSLAGQGGTEAFF
. | TRBJ2-3 | . | TRBV19 | TGTGCCAGCCAGTCGGCAGATACGCAGTATTTT | CASQSADTQYF
. | TRBJ2-7 | . | TRBV28 | TGTGCCAGCAGTTTCTCAGGGGCCCCCTACGAGCAGTACTTC | CASSFSGAPYEQYF